What follows are 10 T cell receptor beta chains derived from one specimen sequenced in a study of shared clonotypes between healthy human individuals. TCRdb's table, derived via immunoSEQ multiplex PCR, lists solely in-frame clones and lacks some. The sample has some 1.4 million clones; 95% to 97% are singletons. Source material: naive CD4+ T cells sorted from blood. Subset of the sample: CD45RA+ positively selected. Receptors were obtained from a man aged 30-40 years in good health.

A few counts support this clone. V and J are TRBV5-1 and TRBJ1-2; D uncertain. V lost 0 bases to trimming and J lost 4 bases, with 4 bases between them. In germline, CDR1 is SGHRS, CDR2 YFSETQ. This CDR3 comprises 12 residues. CDR3 bases: TGCGCCAGCAGCTTGGATGGCTATGGCTACACCTTC. Amino acids: CASSLDGYGYTF.

The rearrangement uses TRBV7-2 and TRBJ2-7; TRBD2 is a possible D gene (7 bases). The CDR3 consists of 15 residues. The V and J ends lost 1 base and 2 bases respectively, with 12 bases between them. CDR1 SGHTA and CDR2 FQGNSA come from the germline V gene. DNA for the CDR3: TGTGCCAGCAGCTTAGAGCGAGGGGGGGCCTACGAGCAGTACTTC. It codes for CASSLERGGAYEQYF.

This rearrangement joins TRBV5-4 to TRBJ2-2; perhaps TRBD1 as D (6 bases). The V end was cut by 4 bases, the J end by 2 bases, with 12 bases between. The CDR3 has 15 residues. Germline CDR1 is SGHNT and CDR2 is YYREEE (reference sequence). The CDR3: CASSQWDTNTGELFF. CDR3 coding DNA: TGTGCCAGCAGCCAATGGGACACCAACACCGGGGAGCTGTTTTTT.

V usage is TRBV7-9 and J usage is TRBJ2-7; D perhaps matches TRBD1 (5 bases). The germline gives CDR1 SEHNR, CDR2 FQNEAQ (reference sequence). This CDR3 is built from 14 residues. Trimming removed 5 bases at V and 2 bases at J, with 13 bases between. The CDR3 DNA follows: TGTGCCAGCAGCCCGCCCGACAGAACCTACGAGCAGTACTTC. This sequence encodes CASSPPDRTYEQYF.

About this clone: The same CDR3 also results from other DNA sequences found in this sample. This chain uses TRBV27 with TRBJ2-1, with 9 positions matching TRBD2. This CDR3 has 14 amino acids. V shed 8 bases, J shed 4 bases, and the junction held 6 bases outside the gene matches. CDR1 is MNHEY, CDR2 SMNVEV, per germline (reference sequence). The CDR3 coding sequence is TGTGCCAGCTCTTTAGCGGGAGCTTACAATGAGCAGTTCTTC. As protein: CASSLAGAYNEQFF.

The chain employs TRBV9 and TRBJ2-3; the match to TRBD2 covers 7 bases. With 2 bases clipped from V and 3 bases from J, the junction kept 15 bases outside the gene matches. Germline assignment: CDR1 SGDLS and CDR2 YYNGEE. The CDR3 totals 18 residues. CDR3 DNA: TGTGCCAGCAGCGTTGTGGCTAGCGGAAGGAGGTGGACAGATACGCAGTATTTT. Its protein product is CASSVVASGRRWTDTQYF.

The chain couples TRBV27 to TRBJ2-3; the D call may be TRBD1 or TRBD2 (5 bases each). The V gene's germline CDR1 is MNHEY and CDR2 SMNVEV (reference sequence). The V end was cut by 5 bases, the J end by 6 bases, with 21 bases between. The CDR3 consists of 16 residues. CDR3 coding DNA: TGTGCCAGCAGTGTCTACGGGACGGCGAGAGGGGATACGCAGTATTTT. Its translation: CASSVYGTARGDTQYF.

This chain uses TRBV7-9 with TRBJ2-1, with 11 bases aligning to TRBD2. The CDR3 spans 19 residues. The V gene end was trimmed by 2 bases and the J gene end by 5 bases; junction bases not matched to a gene: 14. The V gene's germline CDR1 is SEHNR and CDR2 FQNEAQ (reference sequence). The CDR3 reads CASSLFDISGRARNNEQFF. In DNA form, the CDR3 reads TGTGCCAGCAGCTTATTTGATATTAGCGGGAGGGCCCGGAACAATGAGCAGTTCTTC.

V gene TRBV5-5 combines with J gene TRBJ2-3, with TRBD2 matching 7 bases. CDR3 length equals 16 residues. V lost 0 bases to trimming and J lost 4 bases; unmatched junction nucleotides: 8. Germline V gene sequence: CDR1 SGHKS, CDR2 YYEKEE (reference sequence). In DNA form, the CDR3 reads TGTGCCAGCAGCTTGGGGTACTCGGGAGGAGCAGATACGCAGTATTTT. Translated: CASSLGYSGGADTQYF.

The chain uses TRBV2 and TRBJ1-3; maybe TRBD1 (5 bases). Germline CDR1 SNHLY, CDR2 FYNNEI. This CDR3 is 16 amino acids long. V lost 6 bases, J lost 1 base, and 16 bases lay in between. The CDR3 sequence is CASRHPGLKSGNTIYF. The DNA of the CDR3 is TGTGCCAGCAGACACCCGGGACTGAAGTCTGGAAACACCATATATTTT.